These 28 T cell receptor beta chains were sequenced from one sample in a study of metastatic and nonmetastatic thyroid tumors. No patient had received any treatment before thyroid surgery. TCRdb redid the clone calls on the PCR reads using MiXCR. The repertoire has under 20,000 clones, roughly 21% of them found once; the top ten carry about 12%. The sequencing input was tumor tissue. The receptors come from a female donor with papillary thyroid cancer or a benign thyroid nodule (not recorded which). Some clones in this sample may be carry-over from other donors' samples.

The table lists this clone with many counts. This chain links TRBV24-1 with TRBJ1-2; D not resolved. The V gene's germline CDR1 is KGHDR and CDR2 SFDVKD. Trimming removed 3 bases at V and 3 bases at J, with 10 bases between. The CDR3 is 14 residues long. The CDR3, as DNA: TGTGCCACCAGTGATCGAACAGACTACTATGGCTACACCTTC. Protein sequence: CATSDRTDYYGYTF.

In this sample, this clone turned up many times. V usage is TRBV5-5 and J usage is TRBJ2-2; a possible D gene is TRBD1 (6 bases). Deletions cut 4 bases from V and 6 bases from J, with 10 bases between. CDR1 and CDR2 from the germline V gene are SGHKS and YYEKEE (reference sequence). This CDR3 spans 13 amino acids. CDR3 coding DNA: TGTGCCAGCAGCCCCCGGACAGCCGGGGAGCTGTTTTTT. This encodes CASSPRTAGELFF.

This clone qualifies as medium-sized. The chain recombines TRBV19 with TRBJ2-2; D is ambiguous. The germline gives CDR1 LNHDA, CDR2 SQIVND (reference sequence). This CDR3 is 14 amino acids long. The germline V and J ends were trimmed by 5 bases and 5 bases, with 12 bases remaining between them. DNA of the CDR3: TGTGCCAGTAGTCCGAGTACACGGACCGGGGAGCTGTTTTTT. This encodes CASSPSTRTGELFF.

The chain links TRBV11-2 to TRBJ1-1; D is undetermined. CDR1 and CDR2 from the germline V gene are SGHAT and FQNNGV. The CDR3 is 13 amino acids. Trimming took 2 bases from V and 1 from J, leaving 5 bases between them. The CDR3 here is CASSLKRNTEAFF. For the CDR3, the DNA is TGTGCCAGCAGCTTAAAAAGGAACACTGAAGCTTTCTTT. Full variable domain (missing parts from reference TRBV11-2 and TRBJ1-1): EAGVAQSPRYKIIEKRQSVAFWCNPISGHATLYWYQQILGQGPKLLIQFQNNGVVDDSQLPKDRFSAERLKGVDSTLKIQPAKLEDSAVYLCASSLKRNTEAFFGQGTRLTVV.

In this sample, this clone is medium-sized. The V call is TRBV6-1, the J call TRBJ1-6; D perhaps matches TRBD1 (5 bases). The CDR3 is 13 amino acids. Germline loops: CDR1 MNHNS, CDR2 SASEGT. V lost 5 bases and J lost 8, with 10 bases in between. The CDR3 spells CASSPRVDSPLHF. CDR3 DNA: TGTGCCAGCAGTCCCAGGGTGGATTCACCCCTCCACTTT.

This clone was counted ten times or more. CDR3 loop: CASSLDGVGPYEQYF. CDR3 coding DNA: TGTGCCAGCAGCTTAGATGGGGTCGGGCCCTACGAGCAGTACTTC. The chain combines TRBV7-2 with TRBJ2-7; D is unresolved. Germline values: CDR1 SGHTA, CDR2 FQGNSA. The CDR3 has 15 amino acids. V lost 1 base and J lost 2, with 12 bases in between. The entire variable domain, with the rest obtained from reference TRBV7-2 and TRBJ2-7, is as follows: GAGVSQSPSNKVTEKGKDVELRCDPISGHTALYWYRQSLGQGLEFLIYFQGNSAPDKSGLPSDRFSAERTGGSVSTLTIQRTQQEDSAVYLCASSLDGVGPYEQYFGPGTRLTVT.

This clone was detected many times. The chain links TRBV5-6 to TRBJ1-4; D is undetermined. V was clipped by 2 bases and J by 5 bases, with 10 bases between them. Germline V gives CDR1 SGHDT, CDR2 YYEEEE. The CDR3 length is 14 residues. CDR3 loop: CASSFGDWNEKLFF. As DNA, the CDR3 is TGTGCCAGCAGCTTCGGGGATTGGAATGAAAAACTGTTTTTT.

This clone showed up just a few times. The V and J genes are TRBV6-2 or TRBV6-3 and TRBJ1-2, with no clear D. V was clipped by 10 bases and J by 4 bases, with 19 bases between them. The CDR3 is 14 residues long. Germline V lookup: CDR1 MNHEY, CDR2 SVGEGT. CDR3 sequence reads: CAISLIRGGYGYTF. The CDR3 bases are TGTGCCATCAGCCTAATTCGTGGAGGCTATGGCTACACCTTC.

In its sample, this clone was seen many times. The chain carries TRBV11-1 and TRBJ2-3, with a weak D call TRBD1 (6 bases). Deletions cut 8 bases from V and 1 base from J, with 13 bases between. CDR3 length: 14 amino acids. Per germline, CDR1 SGHAT and CDR2 FQDESV (reference sequence). This chain's CDR3 is CASLGAEGTDTQYF. CDR3 nucleotide sequence: TGTGCCAGCTTGGGGGCCGAGGGCACAGATACGCAGTATTTT.

By share, this clone counts as medium-sized (0.01 to 0.1%). The chain combines TRBV6-4 with TRBJ1-1; D unclear. The CDR3 has 13 amino acids. The V and J ends lost 0 bases and 1 base respectively, with 3 bases between them. Germline V lookup: CDR1 MRHNA, CDR2 SNTAGT. As DNA, the CDR3 is TGTGCCAGCAGTGACTCAGAGAACACTGAAGCTTTCTTT. Translation: CASSDSENTEAFF.

In this sample, this clone turned up many times. The rearrangement uses TRBV10-3 and TRBJ1-1, with a weak D call TRBD1 (5 bases). CDR1 is ENHRY, CDR2 SYGVKD, per germline. This CDR3 comprises 13 residues. V gave up 6 bases and J gave up 3 bases, with 11 bases separating them. This chain's CDR3 is CAIRPRGDTEAFF. The CDR3 bases are TGTGCCATCAGACCTCGGGGGGACACTGAAGCTTTCTTT.

This clone ranks as medium-sized. The CDR3 DNA sequence: TGTGCCAGCTCACCGGGGACAGGGAGGGAAAAACTGTTTTTT. Amino acid sequence: CASSPGTGREKLFF. V and J are TRBV18 and TRBJ1-4, with 9 bases fitting TRBD1. V dropped 3 bases and J dropped 8; count of bases not matched to a gene: 4. The V gene's germline CDR1 is KGHSH and CDR2 LQKENI. The CDR3 consists of 14 residues.

This clone is deemed large (0.1 to 1%). V is TRBV27 and J is TRBJ1-3, with D perhaps matching TRBD1 (6 bases). The CDR3 contains 14 residues. Germline lookup yields CDR1 MNHEY and CDR2 SMNVEV (reference sequence). Trimming left V 3 bases short and J 0 bases short, with 6 bases between. The CDR3 spells CASSLDSSGNTIYF. In DNA, the CDR3 is TGTGCCAGCAGTTTGGACAGCTCTGGAAACACCATATATTTT.

This clone was seen a few times. The chain employs TRBV28 and TRBJ2-3; the D gene is possibly TRBD2 (5 bases). CDR3 length: 13 amino acids. V lost 7 bases and J lost 6, with 14 bases in between. CDR1 and CDR2 (germline): MDHEN, SYDVKM. The CDR3 DNA is TGTGCCAGCACGGAGCGGCCAAGGGATACGCAGTATTTT. This sequence encodes CASTERPRDTQYF.

This clone was found many times. V usage is TRBV19 and J usage is TRBJ1-3; 12 nucleotides line up with TRBD1. Germline V gene sequence: CDR1 LNHDA, CDR2 SQIVND (reference sequence). The junction had 9 bases not matched to a gene; V was cut back by 7 bases and J by 2 bases. The CDR3 runs 17 residues. Here the CDR3 reads CASMGQGAYRTGNTIYF. CDR3 nucleotides: TGTGCCAGTATGGGACAGGGGGCATATAGGACTGGAAACACCATATATTTT.

Note on this clone: One end of the junction is discordant with germline, which a read error may explain. The V call is TRBV7-3, the J call TRBJ1-1; maybe TRBD1 (5 bases). From germline, CDR1 is SGHTA and CDR2 FQGTGA. This CDR3 is 12 amino acids long. The CDR3 region is CANSLTRQEAFF. The CDR3, as DNA: TGTGCCAACAGCTTAACGCGACAGGAAGCTTTCTTT.

This clone was seen many times. V gene TRBV6-5 combines with J gene TRBJ2-3, with TRBD1 matching 7 bases. The trim removed 2 bases at V and 6 bases at J, leaving 5 bases unmatched. The germline gives CDR1 MNHEY, CDR2 SVGAGI. CDR3 size: 14 residues. DNA for the CDR3: TGTGCCAGCAGTTACGGGACAGAGGTGGATACGCAGTATTTT. Protein sequence: CASSYGTEVDTQYF.

This chain links TRBV28 with TRBJ2-7; 8 nucleotides match TRBD2. This CDR3 contains 14 residues. The J segment lost 6 bases and the V segment lost 4 bases, leaving 8 bases of the junction unmatched. CDR1 MDHEN and CDR2 SYDVKM come from the germline V gene. Written as DNA, the CDR3 is TGTGCCAGCAGTTCCTTAGCGGGGAAGGGCGAGCAGTACTTC. It encodes CASSSLAGKGEQYF. Using reference TRBV28 and TRBJ2-7 for the parts outside the CDR3, the full variable domain is DVKVTQSSRYLVKRTGEKVFLECVQDMDHENMFWYRQDPGLGLRLIYFSYDVKMKEKGDIPEGYSVSREKKERFSLILESASTNQTSMYLCASSSLAGKGEQYFGPGTRLTVT.

The table lists this clone with many counts. The chain uses TRBV20-1 and TRBJ1-1, with D unresolved. The CDR3 length is 12 residues. Deletions cut 3 bases from V and 2 bases from J, with 7 bases between. From germline, CDR1 is DFQATT and CDR2 SNEGSKA (reference sequence). The CDR3 DNA sequence: TGCAGTGCTAGTTTCGGAAACACTGAAGCTTTCTTT. Protein: CSASFGNTEAFF.

The chain links TRBV19 to TRBJ2-2, with D possibly matching TRBD2 (7 bases). Trimming took 2 bases from V and 6 from J, leaving 16 bases between them. This CDR3 has 16 residues. CDR1 and CDR2 from the germline V gene are LNHDA and SQIVND (reference sequence). The CDR3 region has the DNA TGTGCCAGTAGTATAATAGGGAGGGGGAGCGCCGGGGAGCTGTTTTTT. It is translated as CASSIIGRGSAGELFF.

This clone appeared many times. This sequence joins TRBV5-1 and TRBJ1-5; a possible D gene is TRBD1 (5 bases). The germline gives CDR1 SGHRS, CDR2 YFSETQ. Trimming removed 5 bases from V and 5 bases from J, with 14 bases in between. The CDR3 extends over 14 amino acids. CDR3 region: CASSSEGRDQPQHF. The CDR3 DNA follows: TGCGCCAGCAGTTCCGAGGGGCGCGATCAGCCCCAGCATTTT.

This rearrangement joins TRBV10-1 to TRBJ2-1, with D uncertain. CDR3 length equals 13 residues. Germline CDR1 and CDR2: WNHNN and SYGVQD (reference sequence). V shed 4 bases and J shed 7 bases, with 11 bases lying between them. The CDR3 region has the DNA TGCGCCAGCAGTGCCCCCCCTAGGAATGAGCAGTTCTTC. It yields the protein CASSAPPRNEQFF.

The rearrangement links TRBV11-3 to TRBJ2-1, with 10 bases identical to TRBD2. The germline gives CDR1 SGHNT, CDR2 YENEEA. CDR3 length equals 13 residues. The V and J ends lost 10 bases and 7 bases, in that order; junction bases with no gene match: 7. Here the CDR3 reads CAIKISGRNEQFF. Written as DNA, the CDR3 is TGTGCCATCAAGATTAGCGGGAGGAATGAGCAGTTCTTC. Together with reference TRBV11-3 and TRBJ2-1, the CDR3 gives the full variable domain: EAGVVQSPRYKIIEKKQPVAFWCNPISGHNTLYWYLQNLGQGPELLIRYENEEAVDDSQLPKDRFSAERLKGVDSTLKIQPAELGDSAVYLCAIKISGRNEQFFGPGTRLTVL.

The chain has TRBV2 and TRBJ1-2; 8 bases map to TRBD1. The germline CDR1 and CDR2 sequences are SNHLY and FYNNEI. J gave up 7 bases and V 10 bases, and 5 bases lay outside the gene matches. The CDR3 consists of 11 residues. The CDR3 spells CAIIDRGGYTF. CDR3 nucleotide sequence: TGTGCCATCATAGACAGGGGTGGCTACACCTTC.

This clone was observed many times. The chain links TRBV7-2 to TRBJ1-1, with D perhaps TRBD1 (6 bases). Germline values: CDR1 SGHTA, CDR2 FQGNSA. The CDR3 is 15 amino acids. V dropped 1 base and J dropped 5 bases, with 14 bases sitting between them. CDR3 protein: CASSLDRAGYTEAFF. For the CDR3, the DNA is TGTGCCAGCAGCTTAGACAGGGCGGGCTATACTGAAGCTTTCTTT. Full variable domain (outside the CDR3, taken from reference TRBV7-2 and TRBJ1-1): GAGVSQSPSNKVTEKGKDVELRCDPISGHTALYWYRQSLGQGLEFLIYFQGNSAPDKSGLPSDRFSAERTGGSVSTLTIQRTQQEDSAVYLCASSLDRAGYTEAFFGQGTRLTVV.

This clone is labeled medium-sized (0.01 to 0.1%). The genes are TRBV13 and TRBJ2-7, with D unclear. The CDR3 has 11 residues. Germline V lookup: CDR1 PRHDT, CDR2 FYEKMQ (reference sequence). The V end was cut by 6 bases, the J end by 3 bases, with 6 bases between. The chain's CDR3 is CASRQYYEQYF. Written as DNA, the CDR3 is TGTGCCAGCAGACAATACTACGAGCAGTACTTC.

This clone has ten or more counts. At one of its ends the junction is not consistent with the germline gene, which may arise from a read error. The genes are TRBV20-1 and TRBJ2-4, with D perhaps TRBD2 (6 bases). Germline-derived CDR1 and CDR2 are DFQATT and SNEGSKA (reference sequence). This CDR3 spans 12 amino acids. The CDR3 DNA is TGCAGTGCCCGGGGCTTGTGGGAGGCTGGCTCCTTC. Translated, it gives CSARGLWEAGSF.

Ten or more counts support this clone. Additional DNA sequences in this sample encode the identical CDR3. The rearrangement uses TRBV14 and TRBJ2-1; D is ambiguous. CDR1 SGHDN and CDR2 FVKESK come from the germline V gene. Trimming stripped 4 bases from V and 8 bases from J, with 15 bases between. The CDR3 covers 14 residues. DNA for the CDR3: TGTGCCAGCAGCCCGCCCCTCTTGGGGTATGAGCAGTTCTTC. It translates to CASSPPLLGYEQFF.